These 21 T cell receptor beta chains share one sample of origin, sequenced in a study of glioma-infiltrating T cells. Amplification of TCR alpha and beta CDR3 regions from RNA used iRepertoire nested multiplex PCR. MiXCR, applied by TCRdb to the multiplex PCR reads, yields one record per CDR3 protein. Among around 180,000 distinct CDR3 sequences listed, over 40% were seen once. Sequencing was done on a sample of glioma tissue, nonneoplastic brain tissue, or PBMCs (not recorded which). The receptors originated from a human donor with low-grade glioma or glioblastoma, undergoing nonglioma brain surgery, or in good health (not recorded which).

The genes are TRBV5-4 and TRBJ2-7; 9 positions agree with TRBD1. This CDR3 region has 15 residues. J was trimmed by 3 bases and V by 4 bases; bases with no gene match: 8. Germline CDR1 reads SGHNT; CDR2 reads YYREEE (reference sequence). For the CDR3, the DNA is TGTGCCAGCAGCCTTGGACAGGGGATAAACTACGAGCAGTACTTC. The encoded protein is CASSLGQGINYEQYF.

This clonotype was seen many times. The CDR3 sequence: CATSDPGPSGSNEQFF. CDR3 DNA sequence: TGTGCCACCAGTGACCCAGGGCCTAGCGGGAGTAATGAGCAGTTCTTC. The chain uses TRBV24-1 and TRBJ2-1; TRBD2 matches at 10 bases. The CDR3 length is 16 residues. Germline values: CDR1 KGHDR, CDR2 SFDVKD. J was trimmed by 7 bases and V by 4 bases; bases with no gene match: 9.

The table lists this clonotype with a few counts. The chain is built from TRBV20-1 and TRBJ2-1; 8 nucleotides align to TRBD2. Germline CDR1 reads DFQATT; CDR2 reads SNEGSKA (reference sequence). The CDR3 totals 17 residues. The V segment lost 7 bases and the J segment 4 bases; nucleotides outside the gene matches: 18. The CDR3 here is CSVPGDHGRAVYNEQFF. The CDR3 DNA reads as TGCAGTGTCCCGGGGGACCACGGGAGGGCCGTGTACAATGAGCAGTTCTTC.

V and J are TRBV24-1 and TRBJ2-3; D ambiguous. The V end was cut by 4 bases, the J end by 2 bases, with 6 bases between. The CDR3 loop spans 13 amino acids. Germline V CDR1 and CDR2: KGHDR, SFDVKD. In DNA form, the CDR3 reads TGTGCCACCAGTGACTCTACCACAGATACGCAGTATTTT. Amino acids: CATSDSTTDTQYF.

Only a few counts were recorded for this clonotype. The CDR3 region is CASSLARNTGELFF. The CDR3 DNA reads TGCGCCAGCAGCTTGGCGCGGAACACCGGGGAGCTGTTTTTT. This chain joins TRBV5-1 and TRBJ2-2; D call uncertain. V was cut by 0 bases and J by 1 base, with 4 bases left in between. The CDR3 spans 14 residues. Looked up from germline, CDR1 is SGHRS and CDR2 is YFSETQ.

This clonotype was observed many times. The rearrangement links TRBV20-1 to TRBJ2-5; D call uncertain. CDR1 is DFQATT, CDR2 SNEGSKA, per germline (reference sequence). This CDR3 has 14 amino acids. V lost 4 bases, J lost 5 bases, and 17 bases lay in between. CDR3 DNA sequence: TGCAGTGCTAATAGTCTCCAGGAACTCGAGACCCAGTACTTC. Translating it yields CSANSLQELETQYF.

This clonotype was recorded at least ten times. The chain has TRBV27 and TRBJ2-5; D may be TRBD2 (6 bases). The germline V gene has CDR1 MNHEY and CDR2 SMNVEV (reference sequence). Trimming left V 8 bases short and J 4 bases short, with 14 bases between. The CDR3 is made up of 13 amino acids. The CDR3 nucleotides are TGTGCCAGCGGCGCGGGACGCCGAGAGACCCAGTACTTC. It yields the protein CASGAGRRETQYF.

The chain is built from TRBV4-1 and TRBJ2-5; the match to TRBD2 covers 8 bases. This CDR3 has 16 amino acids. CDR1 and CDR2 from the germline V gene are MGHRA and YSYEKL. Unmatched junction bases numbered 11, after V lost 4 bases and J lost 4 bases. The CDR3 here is CASSLRGASGRETQYF. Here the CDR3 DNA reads TGCGCCAGCAGCCTTCGAGGAGCTAGCGGGCGAGAGACCCAGTACTTC.

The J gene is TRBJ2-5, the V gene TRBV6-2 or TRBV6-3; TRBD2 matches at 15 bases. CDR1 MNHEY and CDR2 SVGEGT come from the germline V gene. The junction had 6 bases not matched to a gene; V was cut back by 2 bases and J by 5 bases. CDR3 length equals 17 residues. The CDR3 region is CASSYRTSGRALETQYF. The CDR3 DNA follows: TGTGCCAGCAGTTACAGGACTAGCGGGAGGGCCCTGGAGACCCAGTACTTC.

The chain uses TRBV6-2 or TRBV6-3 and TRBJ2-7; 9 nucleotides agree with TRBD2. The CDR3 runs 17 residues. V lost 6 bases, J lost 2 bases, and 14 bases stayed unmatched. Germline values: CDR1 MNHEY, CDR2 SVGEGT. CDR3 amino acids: CASRLPKTLAGAYEQYF. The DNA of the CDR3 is TGTGCCAGCAGGCTCCCCAAAACTTTAGCGGGAGCCTACGAGCAGTACTTC.

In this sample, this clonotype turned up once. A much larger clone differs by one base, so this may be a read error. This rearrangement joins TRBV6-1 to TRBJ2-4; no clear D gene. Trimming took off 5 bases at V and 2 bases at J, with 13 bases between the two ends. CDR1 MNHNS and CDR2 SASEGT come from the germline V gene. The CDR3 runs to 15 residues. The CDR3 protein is CASSYTNLSKNIQYF. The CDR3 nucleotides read TGTGCCAGCAGTTATACTAACCTATCCAAAAACATTCAGTACTTC.

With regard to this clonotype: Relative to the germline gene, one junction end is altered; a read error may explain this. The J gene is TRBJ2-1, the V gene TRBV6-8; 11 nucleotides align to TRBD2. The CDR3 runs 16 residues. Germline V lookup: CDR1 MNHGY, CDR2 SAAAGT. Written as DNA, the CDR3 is TGTGCCAGCAGTTACCTTAAACTAGCGGGAGTCAATGAGAAGTTCTTC. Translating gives CASSYLKLAGVNEKFF.

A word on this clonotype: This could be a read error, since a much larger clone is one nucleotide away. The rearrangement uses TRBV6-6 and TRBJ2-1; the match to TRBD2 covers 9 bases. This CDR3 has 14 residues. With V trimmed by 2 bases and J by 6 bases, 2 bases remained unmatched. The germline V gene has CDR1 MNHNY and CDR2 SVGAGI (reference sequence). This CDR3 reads CASSYSGRPNEQFF. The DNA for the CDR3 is TGTGCCAGCAGTTACAGCGGGAGGCCCAATGAGCAGTTCTTC.

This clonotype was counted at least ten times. The CDR3 DNA sequence: TGCAGTGCTATGGACGTTCAAGGGGAGACCCAGTACTTC. Protein: CSAMDVQGETQYF. The genes are TRBV20-1 and TRBJ2-5; D is unclear. The CDR3 covers 13 residues. V was pared by 4 bases and J by 5 bases, with 14 bases between. Germline V CDR1 and CDR2: DFQATT, SNEGSKA (reference sequence).

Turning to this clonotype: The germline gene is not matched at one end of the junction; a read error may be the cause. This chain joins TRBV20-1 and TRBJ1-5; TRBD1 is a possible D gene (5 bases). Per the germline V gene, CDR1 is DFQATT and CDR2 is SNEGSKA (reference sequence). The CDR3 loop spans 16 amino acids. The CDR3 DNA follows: TGCAGTGGTAGAAAAAAAGGGCAGGGAGAGGGTCAGCCCCAGCATTTT. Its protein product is CSGRKKGQGEGQPQHF.

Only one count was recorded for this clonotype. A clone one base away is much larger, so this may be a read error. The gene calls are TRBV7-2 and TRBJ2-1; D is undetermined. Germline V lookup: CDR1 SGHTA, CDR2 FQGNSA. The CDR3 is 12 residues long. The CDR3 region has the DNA TGTGCCAGAAGCTTAGAGGTCGATGAGCAGTTCTTC. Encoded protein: CARSLEVDEQFF.

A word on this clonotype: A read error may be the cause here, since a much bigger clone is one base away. The CDR3 coding sequence is TGTGCCAGCAGCTTCAACCTTCGACATGGGAAGGGCACAGATACGCAGTATTTT. As protein: CASSFNLRHGKGTDTQYF. V is TRBV7-2 and J is TRBJ2-3; D remains ambiguous. Germline values: CDR1 SGHTA, CDR2 FQGNSA. Trimming pared 3 bases from V and 1 base from J, leaving 20 bases between. This CDR3 has 18 amino acids. Variable domain in full (rest from reference TRBV7-2 and TRBJ2-3): GAGVSQSPSNKVTEKGKDVELRCDPISGHTALYWYRQSLGQGLEFLIYFQGNSAPDKSGLPSDRFSAERTGGSVSTLTIQRTQQEDSAVYLCASSFNLRHGKGTDTQYFGPGTRLTVL.

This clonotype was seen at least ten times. CDR3 nucleotide sequence: TGTGCCAGCAGTGGGGACAGGTCGGACGCTGAAAAACTGTTTTTT. Amino acids: CASSGDRSDAEKLFF. The rearrangement joins TRBV25-1 to TRBJ1-4, with 8 bases fitting TRBD1. This CDR3 is 15 amino acids long. Germline values: CDR1 MGHDK, CDR2 SYGVNS. With V trimmed by 4 bases and J by 7 bases, 8 bases remained unmatched.

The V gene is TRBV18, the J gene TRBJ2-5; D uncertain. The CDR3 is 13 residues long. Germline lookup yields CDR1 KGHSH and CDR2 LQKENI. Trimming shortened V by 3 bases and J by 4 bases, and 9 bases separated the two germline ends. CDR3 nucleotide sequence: TGTGCCAGCTCACCGATCCGGGCAGAGACCCAGTACTTC. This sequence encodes CASSPIRAETQYF.

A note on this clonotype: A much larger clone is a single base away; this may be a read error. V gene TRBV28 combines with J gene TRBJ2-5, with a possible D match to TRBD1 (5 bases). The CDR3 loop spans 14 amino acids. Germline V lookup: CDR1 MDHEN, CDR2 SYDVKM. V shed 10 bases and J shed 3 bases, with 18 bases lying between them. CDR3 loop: CATRTHFRKETQYF. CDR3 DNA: TGTGCCACCCGGACACACTTTAGGAAAGAGACCCAGTACTTC.

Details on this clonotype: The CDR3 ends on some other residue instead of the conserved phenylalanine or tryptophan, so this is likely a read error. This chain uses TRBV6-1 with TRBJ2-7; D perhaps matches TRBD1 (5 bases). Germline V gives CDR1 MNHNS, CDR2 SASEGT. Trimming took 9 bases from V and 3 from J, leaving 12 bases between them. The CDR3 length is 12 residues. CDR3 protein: CARRGRVYEQYL. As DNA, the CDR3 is TGTGCCAGACGAGGCAGGGTCTACGAGCAGTACTTA.